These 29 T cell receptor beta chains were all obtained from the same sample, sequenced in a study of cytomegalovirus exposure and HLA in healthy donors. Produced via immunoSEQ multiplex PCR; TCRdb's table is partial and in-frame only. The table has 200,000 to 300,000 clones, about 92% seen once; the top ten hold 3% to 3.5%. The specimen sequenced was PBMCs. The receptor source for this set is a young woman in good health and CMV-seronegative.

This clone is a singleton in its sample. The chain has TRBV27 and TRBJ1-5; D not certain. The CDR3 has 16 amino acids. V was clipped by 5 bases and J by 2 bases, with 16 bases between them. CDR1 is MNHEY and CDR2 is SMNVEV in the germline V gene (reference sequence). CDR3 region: CASSPRLGKGNQPQHF. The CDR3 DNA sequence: TGTGCCAGCAGTCCTAGATTAGGGAAGGGCAATCAGCCCCAGCATTTT.

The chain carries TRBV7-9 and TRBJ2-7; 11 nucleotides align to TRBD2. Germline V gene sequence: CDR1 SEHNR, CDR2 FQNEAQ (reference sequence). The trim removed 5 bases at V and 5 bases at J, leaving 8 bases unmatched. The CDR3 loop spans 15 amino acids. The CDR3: CASSPLAGGPHEQYF. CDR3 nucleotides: TGTGCCAGCAGCCCCTTAGCGGGAGGGCCCCACGAGCAGTACTTC.

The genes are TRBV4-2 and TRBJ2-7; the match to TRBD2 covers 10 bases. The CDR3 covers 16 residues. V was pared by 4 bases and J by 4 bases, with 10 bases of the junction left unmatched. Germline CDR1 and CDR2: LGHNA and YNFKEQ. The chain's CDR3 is CASSPPLAGVEYEQYF. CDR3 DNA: TGTGCCAGCAGCCCCCCCCTAGCGGGAGTTGAATACGAGCAGTACTTC.

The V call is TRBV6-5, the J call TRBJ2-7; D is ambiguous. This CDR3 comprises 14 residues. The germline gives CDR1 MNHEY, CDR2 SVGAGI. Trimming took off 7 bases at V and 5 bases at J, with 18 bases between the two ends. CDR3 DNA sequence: TGTGCCAGCACTTCTAGTCCCCCTTTGGACGAGCAGTACTTC. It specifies CASTSSPPLDEQYF.

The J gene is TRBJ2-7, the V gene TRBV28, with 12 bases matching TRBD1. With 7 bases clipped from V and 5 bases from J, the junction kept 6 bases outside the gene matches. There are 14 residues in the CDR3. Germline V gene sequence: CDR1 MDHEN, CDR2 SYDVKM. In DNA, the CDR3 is TGTGCCAGCACCCGGGACAGGGGGCTTAACGAGCAGTACTTC. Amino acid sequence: CASTRDRGLNEQYF.

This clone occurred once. CDR3 region: CASSQEIPSGNNEQFF. CDR3 coding DNA: TGTGCCAGCAGCCAAGAAATTCCTAGCGGAAACAATGAGCAGTTCTTC. The genes are TRBV4-2 and TRBJ2-1; TRBD2 matches 7 bases. Germline values: CDR1 LGHNA, CDR2 YNFKEQ. V lost 0 bases, J lost 5 bases, and 7 bases stayed unmatched. This CDR3 spans 16 amino acids.

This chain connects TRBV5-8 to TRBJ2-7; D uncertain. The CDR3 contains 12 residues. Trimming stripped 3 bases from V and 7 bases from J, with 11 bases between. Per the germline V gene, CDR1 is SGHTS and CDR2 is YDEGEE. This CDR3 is CASSSRFGEQYF. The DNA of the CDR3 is TGTGCCAGCAGCTCCAGGTTCGGGGAGCAGTACTTC.

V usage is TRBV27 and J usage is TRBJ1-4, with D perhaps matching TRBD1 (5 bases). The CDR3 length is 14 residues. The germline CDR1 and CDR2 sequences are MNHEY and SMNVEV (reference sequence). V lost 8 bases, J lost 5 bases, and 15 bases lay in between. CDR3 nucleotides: TGTGCCAGCTCCACAGGCCTTCCAAATGAAAAACTGTTTTTT. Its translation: CASSTGLPNEKLFF.

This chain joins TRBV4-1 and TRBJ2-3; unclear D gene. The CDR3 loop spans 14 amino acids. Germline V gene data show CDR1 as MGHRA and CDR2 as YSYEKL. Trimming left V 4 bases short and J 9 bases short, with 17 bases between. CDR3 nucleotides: TGCGCCAGCAGCCTCCTGATCGGGCAGACCACGCAGTATTTT. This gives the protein CASSLLIGQTTQYF.

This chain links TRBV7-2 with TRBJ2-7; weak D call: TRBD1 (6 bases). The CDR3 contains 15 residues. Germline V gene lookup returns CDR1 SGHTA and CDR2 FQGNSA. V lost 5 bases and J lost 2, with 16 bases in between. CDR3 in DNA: TGTGCCAGCAGCAGGGACCAGGGGTACACCTACGAGCAGTACTTC. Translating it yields CASSRDQGYTYEQYF.

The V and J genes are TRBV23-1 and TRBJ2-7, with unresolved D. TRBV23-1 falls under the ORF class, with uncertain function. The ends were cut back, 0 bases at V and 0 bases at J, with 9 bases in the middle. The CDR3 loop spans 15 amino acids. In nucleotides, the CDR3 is TGCGCCAGCAGTCAATCTAGACCGGACTCCTACGAGCAGTACTTC. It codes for CASSQSRPDSYEQYF.

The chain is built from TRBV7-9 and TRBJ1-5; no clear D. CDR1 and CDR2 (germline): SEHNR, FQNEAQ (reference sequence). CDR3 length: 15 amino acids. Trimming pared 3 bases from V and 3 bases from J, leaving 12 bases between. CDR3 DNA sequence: TGTGCCAGCAGCTTTGGAAACAATATCAATCAGCCCCAGCATTTT. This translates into CASSFGNNINQPQHF.

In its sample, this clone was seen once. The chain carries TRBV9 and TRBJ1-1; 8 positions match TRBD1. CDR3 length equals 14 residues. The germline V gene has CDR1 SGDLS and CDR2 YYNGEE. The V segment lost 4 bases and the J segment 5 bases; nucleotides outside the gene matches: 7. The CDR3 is CASSPIQGGTEAFF. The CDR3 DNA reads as TGTGCCAGCAGCCCCATACAGGGGGGAACTGAAGCTTTCTTT.

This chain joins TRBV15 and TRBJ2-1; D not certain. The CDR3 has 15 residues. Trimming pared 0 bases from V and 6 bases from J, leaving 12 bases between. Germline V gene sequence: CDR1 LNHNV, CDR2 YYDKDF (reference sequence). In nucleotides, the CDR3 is TGTGCCACCAGCAGAGATCGTTTAAAAGGCAATGAGCAGTTCTTC. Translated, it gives CATSRDRLKGNEQFF.

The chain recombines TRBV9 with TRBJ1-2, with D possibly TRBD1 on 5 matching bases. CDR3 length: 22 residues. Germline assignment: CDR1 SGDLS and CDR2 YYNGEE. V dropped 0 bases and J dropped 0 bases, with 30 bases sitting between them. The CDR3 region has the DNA TGTGCCAGCAGCGTAGAGCCCGGGGTCCCCTTTCGGGACCCGATGTCTAACTATGGCTACACCTTC. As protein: CASSVEPGVPFRDPMSNYGYTF.

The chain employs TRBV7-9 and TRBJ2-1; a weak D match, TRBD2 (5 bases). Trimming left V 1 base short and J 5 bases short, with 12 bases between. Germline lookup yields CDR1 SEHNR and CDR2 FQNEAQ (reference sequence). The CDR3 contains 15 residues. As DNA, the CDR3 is TGTGCCAGCAGCTTAGACGGCGGGTCTGACAATGAGCAGTTCTTC. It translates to CASSLDGGSDNEQFF. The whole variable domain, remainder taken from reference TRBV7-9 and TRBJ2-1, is DTGVSQNPRHKITKRGQNVTFRCDPISEHNRLYWYRQTLGQGPEFLTYFQNEAQLEKSRLLSDRFSAERPKGSFSTLEIQRTEQGDSAMYLCASSLDGGSDNEQFFGPGTRLTVL.

The CDR3 region is CASSLDTTAANYGYTF. The CDR3, as DNA: TGCGCCAGCAGCTTGGATACGACAGCCGCTAACTATGGCTACACCTTC. The V call is TRBV5-1, the J call TRBJ1-2, with D perhaps TRBD1 (5 bases). CDR1 and CDR2 (germline): SGHRS, YFSETQ. Trimming removed 0 bases from V and 0 bases from J, with 12 bases in between. The CDR3 runs 16 residues.

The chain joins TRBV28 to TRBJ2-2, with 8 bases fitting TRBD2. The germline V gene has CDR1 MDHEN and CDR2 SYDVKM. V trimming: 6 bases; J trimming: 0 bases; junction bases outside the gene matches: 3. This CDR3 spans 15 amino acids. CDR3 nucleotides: TGTGCCAGCAGCCTGGGACTAGCGAACACCGGGGAGCTGTTTTTT. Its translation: CASSLGLANTGELFF.

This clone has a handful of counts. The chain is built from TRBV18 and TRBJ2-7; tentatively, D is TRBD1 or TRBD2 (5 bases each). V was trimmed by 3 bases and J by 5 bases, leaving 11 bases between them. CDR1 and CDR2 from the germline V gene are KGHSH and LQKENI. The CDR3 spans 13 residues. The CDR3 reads CASSPLEGNEQYF. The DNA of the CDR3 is TGTGCCAGCTCACCCTTAGAGGGGAACGAGCAGTACTTC.

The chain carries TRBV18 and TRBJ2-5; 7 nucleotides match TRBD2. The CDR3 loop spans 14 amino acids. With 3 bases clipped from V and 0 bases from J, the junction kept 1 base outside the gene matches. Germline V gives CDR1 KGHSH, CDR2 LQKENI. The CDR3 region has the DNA TGTGCCAGCTCACCTAGCGGGTACCAAGAGACCCAGTACTTC. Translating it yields CASSPSGYQETQYF.

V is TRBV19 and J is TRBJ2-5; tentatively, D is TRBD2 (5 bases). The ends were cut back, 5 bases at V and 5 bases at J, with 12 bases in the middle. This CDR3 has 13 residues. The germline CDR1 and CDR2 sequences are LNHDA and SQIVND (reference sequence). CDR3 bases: TGTGCCAGTAGTCGGAGCAGAGGGGAGACCCAGTACTTC. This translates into CASSRSRGETQYF.

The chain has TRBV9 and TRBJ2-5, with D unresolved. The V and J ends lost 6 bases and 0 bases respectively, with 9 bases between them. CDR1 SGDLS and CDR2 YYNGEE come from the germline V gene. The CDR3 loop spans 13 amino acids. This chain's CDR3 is CASTAEHQETQYF. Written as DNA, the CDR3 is TGTGCCAGCACGGCGGAACACCAAGAGACCCAGTACTTC. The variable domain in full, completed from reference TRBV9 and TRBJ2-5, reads DSGVTQTPKHLITATGQRVTLRCSPRSGDLSVYWYQQSLDQGLQFLIQYYNGEERAKGNILERFSAQQFPDLHSELNLSSLELGDSALYFCASTAEHQETQYFGPGTRLLVL.

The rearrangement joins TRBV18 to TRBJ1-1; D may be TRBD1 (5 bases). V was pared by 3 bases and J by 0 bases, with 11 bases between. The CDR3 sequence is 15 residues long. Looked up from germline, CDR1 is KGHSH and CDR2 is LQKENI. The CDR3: CASSPVTGLNTEAFF. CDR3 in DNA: TGTGCCAGCTCACCGGTTACAGGACTGAACACTGAAGCTTTCTTT.

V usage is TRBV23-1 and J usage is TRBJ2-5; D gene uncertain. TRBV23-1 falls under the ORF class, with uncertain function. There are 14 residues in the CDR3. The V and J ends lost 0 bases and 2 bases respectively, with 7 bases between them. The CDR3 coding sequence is TGCGCCAGCAGTCAATCCTCGGTACAAGAGACCCAGTACTTC. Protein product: CASSQSSVQETQYF.

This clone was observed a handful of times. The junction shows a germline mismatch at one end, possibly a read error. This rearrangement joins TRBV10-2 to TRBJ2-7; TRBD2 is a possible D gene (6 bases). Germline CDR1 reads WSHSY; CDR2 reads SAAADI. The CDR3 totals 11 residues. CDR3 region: CATTSSHEQYF. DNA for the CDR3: TGCGCCACCACTAGCTCCCACGAGCAGTACTTC.

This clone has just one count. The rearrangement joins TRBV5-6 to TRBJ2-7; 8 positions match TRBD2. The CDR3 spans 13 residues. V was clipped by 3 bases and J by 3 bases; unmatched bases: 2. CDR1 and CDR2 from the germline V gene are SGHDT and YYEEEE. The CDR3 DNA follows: TGTGCCAGCAGCTCGGGAGGGATCTACGAGCAGTACTTC. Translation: CASSSGGIYEQYF. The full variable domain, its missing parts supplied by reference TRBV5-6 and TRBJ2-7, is DAGVTQSPTHLIKTRGQQVTLRCSPKSGHDTVSWYQQALGQGPQFIFQYYEEEERQRGNFPDRFSGHQFPNYSSELNVNALLLGDSALYLCASSSGGIYEQYFGPGTRLTVT.

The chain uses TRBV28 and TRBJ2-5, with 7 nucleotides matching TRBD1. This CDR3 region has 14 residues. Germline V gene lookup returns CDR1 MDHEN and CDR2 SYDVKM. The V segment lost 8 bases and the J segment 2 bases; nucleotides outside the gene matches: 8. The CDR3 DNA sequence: TGTGCCAGCTCATTAGGGACAGAACAAGAGACCCAGTACTTC. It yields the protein CASSLGTEQETQYF. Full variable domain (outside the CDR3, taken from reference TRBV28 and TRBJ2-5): DVKVTQSSRYLVKRTGEKVFLECVQDMDHENMFWYRQDPGLGLRLIYFSYDVKMKEKGDIPEGYSVSREKKERFSLILESASTNQTSMYLCASSLGTEQETQYFGPGTRLLVL.

The CDR3 reads CASSAATGTNYGYTF. CDR3 coding DNA: TGTGCCAGCAGTGCCGCGACAGGGACTAACTATGGCTACACCTTC. The chain has TRBV6-4 and TRBJ1-2, with 7 bases that match TRBD1. V lost 4 bases to trimming and J lost 0 bases; unmatched junction nucleotides: 5. In germline, CDR1 is MRHNA, CDR2 SNTAGT. CDR3 size: 15 residues.

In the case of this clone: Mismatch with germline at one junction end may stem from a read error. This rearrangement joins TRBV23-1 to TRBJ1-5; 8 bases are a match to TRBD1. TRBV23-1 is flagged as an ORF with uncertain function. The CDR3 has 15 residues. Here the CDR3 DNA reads TGCACCAGCAGTAACAGGGCAGGGGGCTTTCAGCCCCAGCATTTT. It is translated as CTSSNRAGGFQPQHF.